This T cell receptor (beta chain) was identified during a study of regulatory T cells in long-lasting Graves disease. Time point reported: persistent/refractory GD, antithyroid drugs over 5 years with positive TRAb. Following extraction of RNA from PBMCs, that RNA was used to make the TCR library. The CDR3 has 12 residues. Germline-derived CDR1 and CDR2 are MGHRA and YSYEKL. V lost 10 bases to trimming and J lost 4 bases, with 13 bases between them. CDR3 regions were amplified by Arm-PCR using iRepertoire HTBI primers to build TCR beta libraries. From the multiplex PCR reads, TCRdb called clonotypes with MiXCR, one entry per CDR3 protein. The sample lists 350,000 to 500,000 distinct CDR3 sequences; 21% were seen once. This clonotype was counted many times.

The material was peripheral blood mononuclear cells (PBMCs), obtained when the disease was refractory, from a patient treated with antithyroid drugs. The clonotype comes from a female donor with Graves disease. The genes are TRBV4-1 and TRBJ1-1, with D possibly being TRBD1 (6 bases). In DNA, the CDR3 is TGCGCCACCCGGGGGGGCTCCACTGAAGCTTTCTTT. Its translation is CATRGGSTEAFF.